Listed below are T cell receptor beta chains from one sample, sequenced in a study of OX40 agonist ivuxolimab in advanced cancers. Some clones are missing from TCRdb's copy, which holds only in-frame ones; the method was immunoSEQ multiplex PCR. The sample includes over 20,000 clones, less than 90% seen only once; the top ten take 20% to 25%. The sample here was CD4+ or CD8+ T cells sorted from blood, taken in a trial of the OX40 agonist ivuxolimab. Receptors originate from an adult with an advanced solid tumor such as melanoma, head and neck, liver or kidney cancer. CDR3s include the opening cysteine and the closing phenylalanine or tryptophan. The D gene is left open where the match is weak. Only part of the rows carry a size: once, few, many, or a class if the clone is expanded.

cdr3_length j_call d_call clone_size v_call cdr3_aa cdr3_nt
18 TRBJ2-1 TRBD1 . TRBV15 CATSRDRTTGGPYNEQFF TGTGCCACCAGCAGAGATCGAACTACAGGGGGACCTTACAATGAGCAGTTCTTC
18 TRBJ2-1 . . TRBV11-2 CASSLVYVQSRSYNEQFF TGTGCCAGCAGCTTAGTGTACGTCCAGAGTCGCTCCTACAATGAGCAGTTCTTC
13 TRBJ2-7 . . TRBV7-9 CASSLAGVDEQYF TGTGCCAGCAGCTTAGCGGGAGTGGACGAGCAGTACTTC
13 TRBJ2-1 . . TRBV5-4 CASSRDNYNEQFF TGTGCCAGCAGTCGGGACAACTACAATGAGCAGTTCTTC
16 TRBJ2-6 . . TRBV6-4 CASSEGLFSGANVLTF TGTGCCAGCAGTGAAGGACTTTTCTCTGGGGCCAACGTCCTGACTTTC
16 TRBJ2-7 TRBD2 . TRBV5-5 CASSLPGLAASYEQYF TGTGCCAGCAGCTTGCCGGGACTAGCGGCCTCCTACGAGCAGTACTTC
17 TRBJ2-1 TRBD2 . TRBV4-3 CASSQRLSGDSYNEQFF TGCGCCAGCAGCCAGCGACTTAGCGGGGATAGTTACAATGAGCAGTTCTTC
14 TRBJ1-1 . . TRBV5-6 CASRGWGAGYTAFF TGTGCCAGCAGGGGCTGGGGGGCAGGGTATACAGCTTTCTTT
14 TRBJ2-1 TRBD1 . TRBV5-1 CASSPRTGGNEQFF TGCGCCAGCAGCCCGAGGACAGGGGGCAATGAGCAGTTCTTC
14 TRBJ2-7 TRBD1 . TRBV6-4 CASMIPGQTYEQYF TGTGCCAGCATGATCCCGGGACAGACCTACGAGCAGTACTTC
16 TRBJ2-7 TRBD1 . TRBV5-4 CASSTGGAGEIYEQYF TGTGCCAGCAGTACAGGGGGCGCAGGGGAAATCTACGAGCAGTACTTC
15 TRBJ2-7 TRBD1 . TRBV11-2 CASSFPTGGNYEQYF TGTGCCAGCAGCTTTCCAACAGGGGGAAATTACGAGCAGTACTTC
14 TRBJ2-7 . . TRBV25-1 CASSELAYPYEQYF TGTGCCAGCAGTGAACTAGCCTACCCCTACGAGCAGTACTTC
15 TRBJ2-7 . . TRBV6-1 CASNIIRDFKYEQYF TGTGCCAGCAACATAATCCGGGACTTTAAGTACGAGCAGTACTTC
16 TRBJ2-1 . . TRBV4-1 CASSQVFRSSYNEQFF TGCGCCAGCAGCCAAGTCTTTCGGAGCTCCTACAATGAGCAGTTCTTC
15 TRBJ2-7 TRBD2 . TRBV7-9 CASSLFGGSSYEQYF TGTGCCAGCAGCTTATTTGGCGGGAGCTCCTACGAGCAGTACTTC
12 TRBJ2-1 . once TRBV28 CASSLMGAEQFF TGTGCCAGCAGTTTAATGGGAGCGGAGCAGTTCTTC